These T cell receptor beta chains were read from a single sample in a study of T-cell memory formation after mild COVID-19. TCRdb recomputed calls from the 5' RACE reads with MiXCR, one row per CDR3 protein. The data hold hundreds of thousands of distinct CDR3 sequences, with 25% to 30% observed a single time. The sequencing sample was made of PBMCs or a T cell subset sorted from them (not recorded which). The origin of the receptors is an adult woman who had mild COVID-19 (a few samples of this study predate the infection). Cell type and time point are not known. Both conserved end residues are part of each CDR3. D genes are given only for firm matches. Some rows mark clone size as missing; the rest say once, few, many or name a class of expanded clone.

j_call: TRBJ2-1; v_call: TRBV2; d_call: TRBD2; clone_size: -; cdr3_nt: TGTGCCAGCCGGCAGACTAGCGATCGTGCCAATGAGCAGTTCTTC; cdr3_aa: CASRQTSDRANEQFF
j_call: TRBJ2-7; v_call: TRBV7-2; d_call: -; clone_size: -; cdr3_nt: TGTGCCAGCAGCTTAGACGTCGGGCCCTACGAGCAGTACTTC; cdr3_aa: CASSLDVGPYEQYF
j_call: TRBJ1-1; v_call: TRBV29-1; d_call: -; clone_size: many; cdr3_nt: TGCAGCGTTGAGGGCGATCGGAACAAAGCTTTCTTT; cdr3_aa: CSVEGDRNKAFF
j_call: TRBJ2-6; v_call: TRBV11-2; d_call: -; clone_size: -; cdr3_nt: TGTGCCAGCACCCGCCCATCTGGGGCCAACGTCCTGACTTTC; cdr3_aa: CASTRPSGANVLTF
j_call: TRBJ2-5; v_call: TRBV15; d_call: -; clone_size: few; cdr3_nt: TGTGCCACCAGCAGAGGGCAACCCGCCGCCCTCGGGACCCAGTACTTC; cdr3_aa: CATSRGQPAALGTQYF
j_call: TRBJ1-2; v_call: TRBV7-2; d_call: -; clone_size: few; cdr3_nt: TGTGCCAGCAGCTCCATGGGACTTCACTATGGCTACACCTTC; cdr3_aa: CASSSMGLHYGYTF
j_call: TRBJ2-5; v_call: TRBV6-1; d_call: -; clone_size: -; cdr3_nt: TGTGCCAGCAGTGGAGTGAGAGAGACCCAGTACTTC; cdr3_aa: CASSGVRETQYF
j_call: TRBJ1-3; v_call: TRBV20-1; d_call: -; clone_size: few; cdr3_nt: TGCAGTGCTAGAGACCGAAGCTCTGGAAACACCATATATTTT; cdr3_aa: CSARDRSSGNTIYF
j_call: TRBJ2-3; v_call: TRBV7-2; d_call: TRBD2; clone_size: few; cdr3_nt: TGTGCCAGCAGCTTAGGCGGGGGGCGGGTAGATACGCAGTATTTT; cdr3_aa: CASSLGGGRVDTQYF
j_call: TRBJ1-2; v_call: TRBV5-6; d_call: TRBD1; clone_size: -; cdr3_nt: TGTGCCAGCAGCGGGTCCGGGACAGCCTATGGCTACACCTTC; cdr3_aa: CASSGSGTAYGYTF
j_call: TRBJ2-7; v_call: TRBV5-1; d_call: -; clone_size: -; cdr3_nt: TGCGCCAGCAGTCAAGACAGCCTCTGGGGGGAGCAGTACTTC; cdr3_aa: CASSQDSLWGEQYF
j_call: TRBJ2-5; v_call: TRBV3-1; d_call: -; clone_size: once; cdr3_nt: TGTGCCAGCAGCCACAGGTCCGAAGAGACCCAGTACTTC; cdr3_aa: CASSHRSEETQYF
j_call: TRBJ2-7; v_call: TRBV5-6; d_call: TRBD1; clone_size: many; cdr3_nt: TGTGCCAGCAGCTTTTTCGGTACGGGACAGATCTACGAGCAGTACTTC; cdr3_aa: CASSFFGTGQIYEQYF
j_call: TRBJ2-7; v_call: TRBV2; d_call: TRBD1; clone_size: -; cdr3_nt: TGTGCCAGCAAGACAGGGAGTCTCTACGAGCAGTACTTC; cdr3_aa: CASKTGSLYEQYF
j_call: TRBJ2-7; v_call: TRBV27; d_call: TRBD2; clone_size: -; cdr3_nt: TGTGCCAGCAGAGATAGCGGGGGGTTTGTCGAGCAGTACTTC; cdr3_aa: CASRDSGGFVEQYF
j_call: TRBJ2-3; v_call: TRBV5-1; d_call: -; clone_size: few; cdr3_nt: TGCGCCAGCAGCCCCAAAGGTGGGAGAGATACGCAGTATTTT; cdr3_aa: CASSPKGGRDTQYF
j_call: TRBJ1-2; v_call: TRBV4-2; d_call: -; clone_size: few; cdr3_nt: TGTGCCAGCAGCCAAGTAGGGGACGGCTACACCTTC; cdr3_aa: CASSQVGDGYTF
j_call: TRBJ1-2; v_call: TRBV20-1; d_call: TRBD1; clone_size: few; cdr3_nt: TGCAGTGCTAGAGATCCGACAGGGTGGGACTATGGCTACACCTTC; cdr3_aa: CSARDPTGWDYGYTF
j_call: TRBJ2-7; v_call: TRBV7-9; d_call: -; clone_size: few; cdr3_nt: TGTGCCAGCAGCTTAGCCCCCGGGACGGGGAGCTCCTACGAGCAGTACTTC; cdr3_aa: CASSLAPGTGSSYEQYF
j_call: TRBJ2-3; v_call: TRBV5-8; d_call: TRBD1; clone_size: few; cdr3_nt: TGTGCCAGCAGCGCGCCGGGACAGAGCACAGATACGCAGTATTTT; cdr3_aa: CASSAPGQSTDTQYF
j_call: TRBJ1-1; v_call: TRBV20-1; d_call: TRBD1; clone_size: few; cdr3_nt: TGCAGTGCTAGGAGGACAGGGGGGAACACTGAAGCTTTCTTT; cdr3_aa: CSARRTGGNTEAFF
j_call: TRBJ2-4; v_call: TRBV4-1; d_call: TRBD1; clone_size: -; cdr3_nt: TGCGCCAGCAGCCAGCCGGGACAGAAAAACATTCAGTACTTC; cdr3_aa: CASSQPGQKNIQYF
j_call: TRBJ1-2; v_call: TRBV10-3; d_call: -; clone_size: -; cdr3_nt: TGTGCCATCAGTGGGGGCAATGGCTACACCTTC; cdr3_aa: CAISGGNGYTF
j_call: TRBJ1-2; v_call: TRBV25-1; d_call: -; clone_size: -; cdr3_nt: TGTGCCAGCAGTGAATCAGGCACCTATGGCTACACCTTC; cdr3_aa: CASSESGTYGYTF
j_call: TRBJ1-1; v_call: TRBV13; d_call: -; clone_size: few; cdr3_nt: TGTGCCAGCAGCTCGCCGGGATCGAGGGGACCTGAAGCTTTCTTT; cdr3_aa: CASSSPGSRGPEAFF
j_call: TRBJ2-4; v_call: TRBV5-4; d_call: -; clone_size: few; cdr3_nt: TGTGCCAGCAGCTTGGTGCCAACAGGGACCTCTTCCAAAAACATTCAGTACTTC; cdr3_aa: CASSLVPTGTSSKNIQYF
j_call: TRBJ2-3; v_call: TRBV7-2; d_call: TRBD2; clone_size: many; cdr3_nt: TGTGCCAGCAGCCCCCCGGGGGTGACTAGCAGAGATACGCAGTATTTT; cdr3_aa: CASSPPGVTSRDTQYF
j_call: TRBJ2-5; v_call: TRBV7-2; d_call: -; clone_size: -; cdr3_nt: TGTGCCAGCAGCTTATGGCCCCAAGAGACCCAGTACTTC; cdr3_aa: CASSLWPQETQYF
j_call: TRBJ2-7; v_call: TRBV7-2; d_call: -; clone_size: few; cdr3_nt: TGTGCCAGCAGCTTAGGCGGGACTCTCTACGAGCAGTACTTC; cdr3_aa: CASSLGGTLYEQYF
j_call: TRBJ1-6; v_call: TRBV5-1; d_call: TRBD1; clone_size: few; cdr3_nt: TGCGCCAGCAGCTTGGCCCTCCCGACAGGGGCTGGTTCACCCCTCCACTTT; cdr3_aa: CASSLALPTGAGSPLHF
j_call: TRBJ1-2; v_call: TRBV20-1; d_call: -; clone_size: -; cdr3_nt: TGCAGTGCTAGAGATTTAATGTTGGGGGCGGGGAACTATGGCTACACCTTC; cdr3_aa: CSARDLMLGAGNYGYTF
j_call: TRBJ2-2; v_call: TRBV7-9; d_call: -; clone_size: few; cdr3_nt: TGTGCCAGCAGCCTCTCGAGGACTTCCGGGGAGCTGTTTTTT; cdr3_aa: CASSLSRTSGELFF
j_call: TRBJ2-5; v_call: TRBV7-9; d_call: -; clone_size: -; cdr3_nt: TGTGCCAGCAGCTTACTGGTCCTTGAGACCCAGTACTTC; cdr3_aa: CASSLLVLETQYF
j_call: TRBJ1-2; v_call: TRBV27; d_call: -; clone_size: few; cdr3_nt: TGTGCCAGCAGTTTAAAGGGGAACTATGGCTACACCTTC; cdr3_aa: CASSLKGNYGYTF
j_call: TRBJ2-3; v_call: TRBV7-6; d_call: TRBD2; clone_size: -; cdr3_nt: TGTGCCAGCAGCTCCCAACTAGCGGGAGCAGAGCAGTATTTT; cdr3_aa: CASSSQLAGAEQYF
j_call: TRBJ2-1; v_call: TRBV7-9; d_call: TRBD2; clone_size: -; cdr3_nt: TGTGCCAGCAGTTTCCTAGCGGGAGGACGACATGAGCAGTTCTTC; cdr3_aa: CASSFLAGGRHEQFF
j_call: TRBJ2-1; v_call: TRBV10-3; d_call: -; clone_size: few; cdr3_nt: TGTGCCATCAGTGAGTCTGGGGCCCAGAGCTCCTACAATGAGCAGTTCTTC; cdr3_aa: CAISESGAQSSYNEQFF
j_call: TRBJ2-3; v_call: TRBV7-6; d_call: TRBD1; clone_size: -; cdr3_nt: TGTGCCAGCAGCCCCCCCCGGGACAGGGGAGGTACGCAGTATTTT; cdr3_aa: CASSPPRDRGGTQYF
j_call: TRBJ1-2; v_call: TRBV18; d_call: -; clone_size: -; cdr3_nt: TGTGCCAGCTCACCACCGGATAGGAACTATGGCTACACCTTC; cdr3_aa: CASSPPDRNYGYTF
j_call: TRBJ2-1; v_call: TRBV12-3/TRBV12-4; d_call: -; clone_size: few; cdr3_nt: TGTGCCAGCACCGCAACCAATGAGCAGTTCTTC; cdr3_aa: CASTATNEQFF
j_call: TRBJ2-3; v_call: TRBV7-9; d_call: TRBD2; clone_size: -; cdr3_nt: TGTGCCAGCAGCTTAGGAAGGACAAGTCTAGCGGAGTCCACAGATACGCAGTATTTT; cdr3_aa: CASSLGRTSLAESTDTQYF
j_call: TRBJ2-7; v_call: TRBV5-6; d_call: -; clone_size: once; cdr3_nt: TGTGCCAGCAGCCTCCTGAAGGGACTTACCTACGAGCAGTACTTC; cdr3_aa: CASSLLKGLTYEQYF
j_call: TRBJ1-2; v_call: TRBV10-3; d_call: TRBD1; clone_size: few; cdr3_nt: TGTGCCGCCCGAGACAGGGGCCCTTATGGCTACACCTTC; cdr3_aa: CAARDRGPYGYTF
j_call: TRBJ2-1; v_call: TRBV5-1; d_call: TRBD1; clone_size: -; cdr3_nt: TGCGCCAGCAGCTCAAGGACAGGGAGGAATGAGCAGTTCTTC; cdr3_aa: CASSSRTGRNEQFF
j_call: TRBJ2-5; v_call: TRBV7-7; d_call: -; clone_size: many; cdr3_nt: TGTGCTAGCAGCTTAGGACGGACGATTAGGGGGGAGACCCAGTACTTC; cdr3_aa: CASSLGRTIRGETQYF
j_call: TRBJ2-3; v_call: TRBV7-6; d_call: TRBD1; clone_size: few; cdr3_nt: TGTGCCAGCAGCTCGCGACGCCGGGACAGAGACCCAGATACGCAGTATTTT; cdr3_aa: CASSSRRRDRDPDTQYF